These T cell receptor beta chains were read from a single sample in a study of CD8 T cells in Susac syndrome. One entry per CDR3 protein results from TCRdb running MiXCR on the immunoSEQ multiplex PCR reads. The repertoire holds almost 450,000 distinct CDR3 sequences, with around 85% as singletons. Input material: CD8+ T cells from PBMCs. These receptors all stem from a human donor with multiple sclerosis. Both conserved end residues are trimmed from each CDR3.

CDR3: ASSFSGGGDTQY; J: TRBJ2-3; V: TRBV6-2/TRBV6-3
CDR3: ASRSDGSTEAF; J: TRBJ1-1; V: TRBV5-1
CDR3: ASSLYGDYYEQY; J: TRBJ2-7; V: TRBV7-9
CDR3: ASSQGWGPNTEAF; J: TRBJ1-1; V: TRBV4-1
CDR3: ASNPMGQGPLYTEAF; J: TRBJ1-1; V: TRBV7-9
CDR3: ASSEIQGAVKNIQY; J: TRBJ2-4; V: TRBV2
CDR3: ASSLLYKGAETQY; J: TRBJ2-5; V: TRBV7-6
CDR3: ASSLSSPNFKKGSINEQF; J: TRBJ2-1; V: TRBV27
CDR3: ASTQGAREQF; J: TRBJ2-1; V: TRBV5-6
CDR3: ASSEEARGPSKNIQY; J: TRBJ2-4; V: TRBV6-1
CDR3: ASSPQEGGNTIY; J: TRBJ1-3; V: TRBV7-9
CDR3: AWEQNTEAF; J: TRBJ1-1; V: TRBV30
CDR3: ASSLADSLSTDTQY; J: TRBJ2-3; V: TRBV5-1
CDR3: ASSYSGINQPQH; J: TRBJ1-5; V: TRBV5-6
CDR3: ASAYNEQF; J: TRBJ2-1; V: TRBV28
CDR3: ASRTLAGAGANVLT; J: TRBJ2-6; V: TRBV27
CDR3: ASSLTQAYEQF; J: TRBJ2-1; V: TRBV27
CDR3: ASRPNRVFEQY; J: TRBJ2-7; V: TRBV27
CDR3: ASSENVGDGNEQF; J: TRBJ2-1; V: TRBV6-2/TRBV6-3
CDR3: ASSQSGGSLGTDTQY; J: TRBJ2-3; V: TRBV14
CDR3: AISGPVYNEQF; J: TRBJ2-1; V: TRBV10-3
CDR3: ASSAGAGAPDRPQH; J: TRBJ1-5; V: TRBV2
CDR3: ASSFETDWAQY; J: TRBJ2-7; V: TRBV5-1
CDR3: ASSTSGTVNTEAF; J: TRBJ1-1; V: TRBV19
CDR3: ASTPTGPLLGQPQH; J: TRBJ1-5; V: TRBV6-1
CDR3: SARDLGRQAPEKLF; J: TRBJ1-4; V: TRBV20-1
CDR3: ASSLYPAGTDTQY; J: TRBJ2-3; V: TRBV27
CDR3: SAKLAEYNEQF; J: TRBJ2-1; V: TRBV20-1
CDR3: ASSSTGPGTDTQY; J: TRBJ2-3; V: TRBV7-9